The sequence of this T cell receptor beta chain was determined in a study of OX40 agonist ivuxolimab in advanced cancers. Clones were sequenced by immunoSEQ multiplex PCR, and TCRdb holds only the in-frame ones, with some missing. The sample has 60,000 to 70,000 clones, roughly 87% seen once. Autoimmune disease history or systemic immunosuppression meant exclusion. Germline CDR1 LNHDA, CDR2 SQIVND (reference sequence). The junction had 4 bases not matched to a gene; V was cut back by 8 bases and J by 7 bases. This CDR3 spans 13 amino acids. The rearrangement links TRBV19 to TRBJ1-5, with TRBD1 matching 11 bases. Sample: CD4+ or CD8+ T cells sorted from blood, taken in a trial of the OX40 agonist ivuxolimab. The sequence was obtained from an adult with an advanced solid tumor such as melanoma, head and neck, liver or kidney cancer. CDR3 protein: CASQDRGLQPQHF. Written as DNA, the CDR3 is TGTGCCAGTCAGGACAGGGGGCTACAGCCCCAGCATTTT.